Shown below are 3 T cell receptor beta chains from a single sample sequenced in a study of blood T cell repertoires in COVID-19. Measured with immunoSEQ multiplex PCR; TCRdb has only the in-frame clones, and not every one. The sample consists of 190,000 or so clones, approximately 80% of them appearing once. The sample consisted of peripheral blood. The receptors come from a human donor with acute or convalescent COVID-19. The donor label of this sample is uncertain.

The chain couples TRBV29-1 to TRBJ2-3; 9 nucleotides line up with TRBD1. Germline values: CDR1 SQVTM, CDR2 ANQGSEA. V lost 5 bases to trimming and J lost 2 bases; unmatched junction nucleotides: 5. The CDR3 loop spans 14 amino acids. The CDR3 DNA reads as TGCAGCGTTCAGAGGACAGGGGACACAGATACGCAGTATTTT. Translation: CSVQRTGDTDTQYF.

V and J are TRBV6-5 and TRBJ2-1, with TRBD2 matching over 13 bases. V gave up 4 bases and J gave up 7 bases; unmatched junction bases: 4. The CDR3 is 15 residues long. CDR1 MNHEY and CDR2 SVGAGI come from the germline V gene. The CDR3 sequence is CASSSTSGRGNEQFF. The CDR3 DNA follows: TGTGCCAGCAGTTCAACTAGCGGGAGGGGGAATGAGCAGTTCTTC.

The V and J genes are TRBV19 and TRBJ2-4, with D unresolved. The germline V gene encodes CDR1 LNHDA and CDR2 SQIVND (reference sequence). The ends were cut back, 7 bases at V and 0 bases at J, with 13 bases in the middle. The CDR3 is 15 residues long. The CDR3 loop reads CASKAPGLAKNIQYF. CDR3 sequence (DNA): TGTGCCAGTAAGGCCCCGGGTTTAGCCAAAAACATTCAGTACTTC.